The source of this T cell receptor (beta chain) is a study of vaccination and CD4 T cells after COVID-19. Study at large: As a positive control, some control cultures were given a CEFX pool, while others were given an HIV-1 Nef pool or no peptide.

Sequenced with the Oncomine TCR Beta short-read assay was DNA taken from cultured CD4+ T cells. TCRdb redid the calling of the PCR reads with MiXCR, one entry per CDR3 protein. The repertoire includes fewer than 15,000 distinct CDR3 sequences, about two fifths of them detected once, and 8% to 13% sits in the top ten. As to treatment: roughly ten-day PBMC culture with coronavirus spike peptide pools or control peptides (ViraFEST assay). On this clonotype: Antigen: not known.

Trimming took 1 base from V and 6 from J, leaving 13 bases between them. The CDR3 has 15 residues. Germline assignment: CDR1 MDHEN and CDR2 SYDVKM. The sequencing input was CD4+ T cells from blood, cultured in vitro. This receptor was obtained from a human donor who had recovered from COVID-19. This chain links TRBV28 with TRBJ2-1; D may be TRBD2 (6 bases). The CDR3 DNA reads as TGTGCCAGCAGTTTATTAACTAGCACGCTCAATGAGCAGTTCTTC. Its protein product is CASSLLTSTLNEQFF.